The 9 T cell receptor beta chains below come from one sample, sequenced in a study of cytomegalovirus exposure and HLA in healthy donors. 60 Vbeta and 13 Jbeta primers were used in PCR. Method: immunoSEQ multiplex PCR; TCRdb's copy keeps in-frame clones and lacks some. The repertoire has 150,000 to 200,000 clones, around 80% of them found once; the top ten carry about 1%. Sequenced input: PBMCs. The receptor set was obtained from a middle-aged woman in good health and CMV-seronegative.

The chain joins TRBV5-6 to TRBJ2-3, with TRBD2 matching 12 bases. V shed 4 bases, J shed 4 bases, and the junction held 10 bases outside the gene matches. The CDR3 runs to 17 residues. Per the germline V gene, CDR1 is SGHDT and CDR2 is YYEEEE. The CDR3 nucleotides are TGTGCCAGCAGCACTCTAGCGGGAGGGCCTTTTGCAGATACGCAGTATTTT. It encodes CASSTLAGGPFADTQYF.

V usage is TRBV30 and J usage is TRBJ1-2; D remains ambiguous. Germline V gene sequence: CDR1 GTSNPN, CDR2 SVGIG (reference sequence). V was trimmed by 3 bases and J by 8 bases, leaving 31 bases between them. The length of the CDR3 is 18 residues. The CDR3 here is CAWSPQVLYSSTGKGYTF. The CDR3 DNA sequence: TGTGCCTGGAGCCCCCAGGTCCTTTACTCATCCACTGGCAAGGGCTACACCTTC.

This chain links TRBV30 with TRBJ2-7; D perhaps matches TRBD2 (5 bases). The germline V and J ends were trimmed by 3 bases and 3 bases, with 9 bases remaining between them. CDR1 is GTSNPN and CDR2 is SVGIG in the germline V gene (reference sequence). The CDR3 contains 12 residues. CDR3 nucleotide sequence: TGTGCCTGGAGAGGGAGTGGCTACGAGCAGTACTTC. Protein sequence: CAWRGSGYEQYF.

J is TRBJ1-2 and V is TRBV10-3, with D uncertain. The germline CDR1 and CDR2 sequences are ENHRY and SYGVKD. Trimming pared 2 bases from V and 2 bases from J, leaving 12 bases between. CDR3 size: 15 residues. In DNA, the CDR3 is TGTGCCATCAGTGAGGGACTCAGAGACAACTATGGCTACACCTTC. As protein: CAISEGLRDNYGYTF.

The chain uses TRBV29-1 and TRBJ1-1; 7 bases map to TRBD1. The CDR3 is made up of 12 amino acids. Germline V lookup: CDR1 SQVTM, CDR2 ANQGSEA. Trimming removed 7 bases from V and 0 bases from J; junction bases left unmatched: 2. The CDR3 sequence: CSADRVNTEAFF. In nucleotides, the CDR3 is TGCAGCGCAGACAGGGTGAACACTGAAGCTTTCTTT.

The chain is built from TRBV13 and TRBJ1-1; TRBD1 is a possible D gene (5 bases). The V end lost 3 bases, the J end lost 8 bases, and 13 bases lay between the germline ends. CDR3 length: 13 residues. CDR1 is PRHDT and CDR2 is FYEKMQ in the germline V gene (reference sequence). This CDR3 is CASSFGPGGEAFF. Here the CDR3 DNA reads TGTGCCAGCAGCTTCGGCCCGGGGGGAGAAGCTTTCTTT.

This clone has only one observation. The chain joins TRBV5-1 to TRBJ2-5, with TRBD1 as a possible D gene (6 bases). CDR3 length equals 15 residues. Trimming cost V 0 bases and J 2 bases, with 11 bases left between them. Germline V gene lookup returns CDR1 SGHRS and CDR2 YFSETQ. CDR3 amino acids: CASSLGDIFQETQYF. CDR3 sequence (DNA): TGCGCCAGCAGCTTGGGGGACATTTTTCAAGAGACCCAGTACTTC.

V and J are TRBV5-1 and TRBJ1-2; D is perhaps TRBD1 (6 bases). Germline assignment: CDR1 SGHRS and CDR2 YFSETQ. This CDR3 contains 13 residues. Deletions cut 2 bases from V and 7 bases from J, with 12 bases between. The CDR3 spells CASSFPDSVGYTF. CDR3 coding DNA: TGCGCCAGCAGCTTCCCGGACAGTGTTGGCTACACCTTC.

V is TRBV30 and J is TRBJ1-5, with D perhaps TRBD1 (5 bases). The CDR3 runs 14 residues. In germline, CDR1 is GTSNPN, CDR2 SVGIG (reference sequence). V gave up 4 bases and J gave up 3 bases, with 13 bases separating them. CDR3 bases: TGTGCCTGGAATCGGGGGATCCCCAATCAGCCCCAGCATTTT. It codes for CAWNRGIPNQPQHF.